This T cell receptor beta chain was sequenced during a study of blood T cell repertoires in COVID-19 (dated by TCRdb to the early 2020s). Concerning the study at large: The collaborator samples originated in the United States, Italy and Spain and spanned the acute and convalescent phases of COVID-19. The material from the prospective study consisted of cDNA or gDNA derived from T cells, B-cell-depleted T cells, or PBMCs. The repertoires were released in a freely available public database intended as a resource for research on the immune response to SARS-CoV-2. Nearly every sample came with metadata listing a de-identified subject ID, COVID-19 status, age in years and sex. Samples were obtained from the ongoing ImmuneRACE study (first 160 participants) and from over 1,000 subjects provided by 6 global collaborators. Where available, HLA class I and class II types were taken from metadata supplied by the sample provider and were not determined by assay-based typing. Subjects who had been exposed to COVID-19, were actively infected with it, or had recovered from it provided the deeply sampled blood TCRbeta repertoires that made up the dataset. Study-wide conclusions, independent of this receptor: The quantity of clinical and demographic metadata differed by source and by participant and was supplied without curation.

Participants in the prospective study were aged 18 to 89 years, lived in 20 to 25 United States geographic areas, and enrolled through a virtual design. In the prospective study, participants were assigned to cohorts based on the clinical history participants reported in a screening survey and a study questionnaire. Recovered participants in ImmuneRACE Cohort 3 were defined as having two consecutive negative NP/OP PCR tests, clearance from a healthcare professional, or resolution of symptoms. Mobile phlebotomists in the prospective study collected whole blood, serum and a nasopharyngeal or oropharyngeal swab from every participant. Additional blood draws and questionnaires over an approximately 2-month period could optionally be provided by prospective study participants. Prospective study blood samples were shipped either frozen or at room temperature before DNA extraction. Measured from the cysteine to the phenylalanine, the CDR3 is 15 residues long. The retained sequence is limited to the CDR3, 45 bases, with the frame set at the first base. The CDR1 and CDR2 encoded by the germline V gene are SGHRS and YFSETQ. After removal of 0 bases from V and 5 bases from J, the junction retains 8 bases not matched to a gene.

The immunoSEQ Assay, a bias-controlled multiplex PCR, was used to amplify TCRbeta CDR3 regions from genomic DNA. In the original analysis: The number of nucleated cells in each sample was estimated from the amplification of reference gene primers within the assay. To quantify the absolute abundance of each unique TCRbeta CDR3 rearrangement, sequence reads were collapsed and filtered. For each sample, productive Simpson clonality was calculated as the square root of Simpson's diversity index over productive rearrangements. Drawn from immuneACCESS, this table holds only the in-frame rearrangements with V and J called that TCRdb kept. Clones are partly lost; checked studies trace under half to an unresolved V gene and leave the rest unexplained. The D gene and trimming were derived from the DNA, and the V and J assignments and clone size from that table. In all, the sample holds roughly 130,000 clones, and approximately 86% of those were seen once. Together, the top ten hold under 2.5% of the sample.

About this clone itself: Its antigen is unknown. The input lacks base qualities; no much larger clone sits a single base away.

The receptor was derived from a woman aged 50 to 65 who had recovered from COVID-19. Sequencing was done on a sample of PBMCs or T cells enriched from blood (not recorded which). The V and J segments used are TRBV5-1 and TRBJ2-7; 7 bases in between match TRBD1. CDR3 protein: CASSLGWQGVNEQYF. The sequenced DNA is TGCGCCAGCAGCTTGGGTTGGCAGGGGGTGAACGAGCAGTACTTC.